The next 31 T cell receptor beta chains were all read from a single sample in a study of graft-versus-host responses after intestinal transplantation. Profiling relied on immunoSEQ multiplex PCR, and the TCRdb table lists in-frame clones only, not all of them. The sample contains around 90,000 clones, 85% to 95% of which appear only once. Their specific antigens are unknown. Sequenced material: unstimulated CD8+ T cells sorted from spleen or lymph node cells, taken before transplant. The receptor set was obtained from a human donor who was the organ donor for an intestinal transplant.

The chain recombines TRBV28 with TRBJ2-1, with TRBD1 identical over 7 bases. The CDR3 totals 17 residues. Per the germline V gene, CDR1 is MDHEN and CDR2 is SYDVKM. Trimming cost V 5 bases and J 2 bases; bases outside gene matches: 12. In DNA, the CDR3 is TGTGCCAGCAGTCCGCGACAGGGAGTGACGGCCTACAATGAGCAGTTCTTC. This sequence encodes CASSPRQGVTAYNEQFF.

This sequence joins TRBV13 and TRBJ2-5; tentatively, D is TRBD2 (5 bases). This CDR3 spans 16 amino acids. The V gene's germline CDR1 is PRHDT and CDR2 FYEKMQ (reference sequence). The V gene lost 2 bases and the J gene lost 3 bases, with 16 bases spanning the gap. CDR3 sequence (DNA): TGTGCCAGCAGCTTAAACGAGGGCGCCGGGAAAGAGACCCAGTACTTC. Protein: CASSLNEGAGKETQYF.

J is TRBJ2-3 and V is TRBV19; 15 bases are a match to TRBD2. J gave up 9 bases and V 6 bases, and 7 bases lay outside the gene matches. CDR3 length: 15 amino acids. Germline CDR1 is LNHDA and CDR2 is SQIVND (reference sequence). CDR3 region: CASSGLAGGTWTQYF. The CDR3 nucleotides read TGTGCCAGTAGCGGACTAGCGGGAGGGACATGGACGCAGTATTTT.

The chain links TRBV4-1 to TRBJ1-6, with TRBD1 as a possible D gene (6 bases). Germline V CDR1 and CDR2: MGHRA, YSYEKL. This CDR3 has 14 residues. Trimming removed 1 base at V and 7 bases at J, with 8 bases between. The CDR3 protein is CASSQVGGNSPLHF. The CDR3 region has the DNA TGCGCCAGCAGCCAAGTTGGGGGCAATTCACCCCTCCACTTT.

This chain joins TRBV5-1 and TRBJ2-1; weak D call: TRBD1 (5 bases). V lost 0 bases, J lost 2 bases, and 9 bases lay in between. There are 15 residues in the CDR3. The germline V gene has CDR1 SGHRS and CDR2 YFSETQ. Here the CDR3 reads CASSLGSGPYNEQFF. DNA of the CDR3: TGCGCCAGCAGCTTGGGGTCAGGGCCCTACAATGAGCAGTTCTTC.

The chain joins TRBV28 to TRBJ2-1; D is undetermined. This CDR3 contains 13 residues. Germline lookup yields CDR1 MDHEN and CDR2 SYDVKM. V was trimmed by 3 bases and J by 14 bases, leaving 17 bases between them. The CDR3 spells CASSLRSLTPEFF. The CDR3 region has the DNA TGTGCCAGCAGTTTGAGGAGTTTAACCCCGGAGTTCTTC.

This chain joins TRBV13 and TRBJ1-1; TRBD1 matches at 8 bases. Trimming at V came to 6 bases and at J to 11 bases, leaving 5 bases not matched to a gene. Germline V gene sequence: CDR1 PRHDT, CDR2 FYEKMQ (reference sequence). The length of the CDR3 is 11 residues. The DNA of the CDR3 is TGTGCCAGCAGGGACAGGGAAAATGCTTTCTTT. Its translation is CASRDRENAFF.

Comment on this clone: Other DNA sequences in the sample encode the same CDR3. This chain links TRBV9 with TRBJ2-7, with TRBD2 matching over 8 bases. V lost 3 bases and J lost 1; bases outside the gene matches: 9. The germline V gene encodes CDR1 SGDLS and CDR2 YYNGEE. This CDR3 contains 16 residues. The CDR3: CASSAGLAGPSYEQYF. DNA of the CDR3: TGTGCCAGCAGCGCCGGCCTAGCGGGCCCTTCCTACGAGCAGTACTTC.

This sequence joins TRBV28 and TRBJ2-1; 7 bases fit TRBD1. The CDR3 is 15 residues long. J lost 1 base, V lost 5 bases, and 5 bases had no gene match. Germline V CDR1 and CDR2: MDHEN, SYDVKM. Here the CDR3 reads CASSPDRESYNEQFF. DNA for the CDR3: TGTGCCAGCAGTCCCGACAGGGAATCCTACAATGAGCAGTTCTTC.

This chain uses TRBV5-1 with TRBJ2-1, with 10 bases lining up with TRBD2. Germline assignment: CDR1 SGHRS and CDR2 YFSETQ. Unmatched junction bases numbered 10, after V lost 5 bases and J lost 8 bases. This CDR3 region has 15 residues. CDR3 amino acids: CASRQREGMIDEQFF. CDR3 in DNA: TGCGCCAGCAGGCAGCGGGAGGGGATGATTGATGAGCAGTTCTTC.

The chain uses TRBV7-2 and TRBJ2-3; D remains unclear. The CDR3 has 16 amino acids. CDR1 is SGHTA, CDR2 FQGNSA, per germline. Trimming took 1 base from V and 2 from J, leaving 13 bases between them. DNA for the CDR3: TGTGCCAGCAGCTTAGACGGTTGGTTGGTCACAGATACGCAGTATTTT. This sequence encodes CASSLDGWLVTDTQYF.

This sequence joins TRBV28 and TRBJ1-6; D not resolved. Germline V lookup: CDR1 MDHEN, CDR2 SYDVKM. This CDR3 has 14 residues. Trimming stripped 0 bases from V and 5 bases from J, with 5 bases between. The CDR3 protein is CASSLWSDNSPLHF. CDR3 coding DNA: TGTGCCAGCAGTTTATGGTCTGATAATTCACCCCTCCACTTT. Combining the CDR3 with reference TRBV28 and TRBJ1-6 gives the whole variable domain DVKVTQSSRYLVKRTGEKVFLECVQDMDHENMFWYRQDPGLGLRLIYFSYDVKMKEKGDIPEGYSVSREKKERFSLILESASTNQTSMYLCASSLWSDNSPLHFGNGTRLTVT.

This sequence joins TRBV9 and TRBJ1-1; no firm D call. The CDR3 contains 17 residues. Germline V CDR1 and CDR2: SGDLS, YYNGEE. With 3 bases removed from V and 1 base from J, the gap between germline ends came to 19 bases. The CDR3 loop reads CASSGEFITMENTEAFF. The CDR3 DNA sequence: TGTGCCAGCAGCGGGGAGTTCATCACTATGGAGAACACTGAAGCTTTCTTT.

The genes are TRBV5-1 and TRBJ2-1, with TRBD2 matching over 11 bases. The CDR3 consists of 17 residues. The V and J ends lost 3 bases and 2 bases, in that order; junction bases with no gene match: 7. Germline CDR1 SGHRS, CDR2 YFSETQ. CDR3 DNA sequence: TGCGCCAGCAGCTCGGGGACTAGCGGTGCCGCCTACAATGAGCAGTTCTTC. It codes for CASSSGTSGAAYNEQFF.

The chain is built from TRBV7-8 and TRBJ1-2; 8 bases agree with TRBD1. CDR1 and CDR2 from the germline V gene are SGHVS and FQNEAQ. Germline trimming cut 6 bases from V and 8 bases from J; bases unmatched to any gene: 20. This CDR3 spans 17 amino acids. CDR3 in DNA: TGTGCCAGCAGACCCACCCGGGACAGGAAGGTCGGAGGGGGCTACACCTTC. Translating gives CASRPTRDRKVGGGYTF. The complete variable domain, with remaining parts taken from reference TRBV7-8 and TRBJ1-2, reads GAGVSQSPRYKVAKRGQDVALRCDPISGHVSLFWYQQALGQGPEFLTYFQNEAQLDKSGLPSDRFFAERPEGSVSTLKIQRTQQEDSAVYLCASRPTRDRKVGGGYTFGSGTRLTVV.

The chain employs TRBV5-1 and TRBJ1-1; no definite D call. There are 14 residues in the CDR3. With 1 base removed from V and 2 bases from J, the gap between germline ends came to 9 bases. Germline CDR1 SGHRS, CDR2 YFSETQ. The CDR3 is CASSLRQVNTEAFF. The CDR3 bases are TGCGCCAGCAGCTTGAGGCAGGTCAACACTGAAGCTTTCTTT.

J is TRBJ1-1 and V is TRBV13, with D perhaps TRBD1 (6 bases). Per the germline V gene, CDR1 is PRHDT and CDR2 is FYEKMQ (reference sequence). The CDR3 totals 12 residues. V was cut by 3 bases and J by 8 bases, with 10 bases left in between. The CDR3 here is CASSFRDREAFF. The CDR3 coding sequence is TGTGCCAGCAGCTTCCGTGACAGGGAAGCTTTCTTT.

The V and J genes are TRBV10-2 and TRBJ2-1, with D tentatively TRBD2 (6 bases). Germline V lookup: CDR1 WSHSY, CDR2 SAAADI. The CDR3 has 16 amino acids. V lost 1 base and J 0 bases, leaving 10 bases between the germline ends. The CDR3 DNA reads TGCGCCAGCAGTGAGTGTTGCGGGACCTCCTACAATGAGCAGTTCTTC. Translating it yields CASSECCGTSYNEQFF.

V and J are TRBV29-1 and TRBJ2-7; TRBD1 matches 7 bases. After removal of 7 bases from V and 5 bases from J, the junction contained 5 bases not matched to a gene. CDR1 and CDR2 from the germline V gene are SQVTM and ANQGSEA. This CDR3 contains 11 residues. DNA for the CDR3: TGCAGCGCAACAGGGGACGACGAGCAGTACTTC. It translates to CSATGDDEQYF.

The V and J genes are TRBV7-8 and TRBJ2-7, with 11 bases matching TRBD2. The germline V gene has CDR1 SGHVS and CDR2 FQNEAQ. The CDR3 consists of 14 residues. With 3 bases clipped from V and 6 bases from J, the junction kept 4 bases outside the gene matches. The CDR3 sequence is CASSFSGGAIEQYF. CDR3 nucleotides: TGTGCCAGCAGCTTTAGCGGGGGGGCGATCGAGCAGTACTTC.

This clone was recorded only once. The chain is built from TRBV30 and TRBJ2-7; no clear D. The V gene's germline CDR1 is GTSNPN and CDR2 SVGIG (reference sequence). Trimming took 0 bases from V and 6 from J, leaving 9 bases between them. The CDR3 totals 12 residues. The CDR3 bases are TGTGCCTGGAGTGTATCTGGGCCCGAGCAGTACTTC. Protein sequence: CAWSVSGPEQYF.

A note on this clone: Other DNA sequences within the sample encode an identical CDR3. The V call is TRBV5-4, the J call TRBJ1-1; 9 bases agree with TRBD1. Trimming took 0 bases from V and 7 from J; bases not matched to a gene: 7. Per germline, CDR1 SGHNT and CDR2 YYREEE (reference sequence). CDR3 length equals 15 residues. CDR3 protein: CASSLAPGTGFEAFF. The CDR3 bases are TGTGCCAGCAGCTTGGCCCCCGGGACAGGGTTTGAAGCTTTCTTT. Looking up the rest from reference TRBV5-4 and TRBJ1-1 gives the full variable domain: ETGVTQSPTHLIKTRGQQVTLRCSSQSGHNTVSWYQQALGQGPQFIFQYYREEENGRGNFPPRFSGLQFPNYSSELNVNALELDDSALYLCASSLAPGTGFEAFFGQGTRLTVV.

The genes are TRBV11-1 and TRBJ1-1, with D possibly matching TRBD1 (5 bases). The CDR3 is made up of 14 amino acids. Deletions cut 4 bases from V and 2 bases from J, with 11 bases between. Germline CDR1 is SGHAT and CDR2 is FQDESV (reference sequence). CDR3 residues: CASSYRNLNTEAFF. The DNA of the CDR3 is TGTGCCAGCAGCTACAGGAACTTAAACACTGAAGCTTTCTTT.

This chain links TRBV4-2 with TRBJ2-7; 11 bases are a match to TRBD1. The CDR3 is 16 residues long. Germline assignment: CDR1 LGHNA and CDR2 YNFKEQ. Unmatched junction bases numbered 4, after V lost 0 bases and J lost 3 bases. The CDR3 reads CASSQDPGTGGYEQYF. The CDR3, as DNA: TGTGCCAGCAGCCAAGATCCAGGGACAGGGGGCTACGAGCAGTACTTC.

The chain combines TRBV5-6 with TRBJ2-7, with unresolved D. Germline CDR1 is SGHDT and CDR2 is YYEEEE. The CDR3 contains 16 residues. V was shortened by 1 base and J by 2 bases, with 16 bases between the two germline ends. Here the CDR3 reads CASSLYSINPAYEQYF. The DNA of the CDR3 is TGTGCCAGCAGCTTGTACTCGATTAACCCTGCCTACGAGCAGTACTTC.

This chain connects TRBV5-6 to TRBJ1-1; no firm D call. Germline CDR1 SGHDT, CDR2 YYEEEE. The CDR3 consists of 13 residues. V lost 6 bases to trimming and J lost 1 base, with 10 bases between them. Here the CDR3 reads CASTLLGNTEAFF. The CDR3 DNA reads TGTGCCAGCACCCTGCTAGGGAACACTGAAGCTTTCTTT.

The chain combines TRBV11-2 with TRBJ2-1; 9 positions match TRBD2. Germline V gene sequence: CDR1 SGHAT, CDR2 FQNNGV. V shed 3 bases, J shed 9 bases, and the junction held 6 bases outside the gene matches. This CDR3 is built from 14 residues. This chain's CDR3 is CASSFAGGPSEQFF. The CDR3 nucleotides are TGTGCCAGCAGCTTCGCGGGAGGGCCTAGTGAGCAGTTCTTC.

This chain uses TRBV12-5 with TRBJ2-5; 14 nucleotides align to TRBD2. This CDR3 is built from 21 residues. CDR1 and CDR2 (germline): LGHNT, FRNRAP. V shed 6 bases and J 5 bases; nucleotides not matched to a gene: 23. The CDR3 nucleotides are TGTGCTAGTGGCCCTATGCCGGGACTAGCGGGAGATAGGTGGAGGTTGGAGACCCAGTACTTC. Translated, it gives CASGPMPGLAGDRWRLETQYF.

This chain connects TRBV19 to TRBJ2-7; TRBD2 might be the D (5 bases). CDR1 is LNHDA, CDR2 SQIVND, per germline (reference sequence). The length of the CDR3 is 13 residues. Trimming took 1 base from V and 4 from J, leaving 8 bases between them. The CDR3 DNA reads TGTGCCAGTAGTATAGGTTGGGAGTACGAGCAGTACTTC. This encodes CASSIGWEYEQYF.

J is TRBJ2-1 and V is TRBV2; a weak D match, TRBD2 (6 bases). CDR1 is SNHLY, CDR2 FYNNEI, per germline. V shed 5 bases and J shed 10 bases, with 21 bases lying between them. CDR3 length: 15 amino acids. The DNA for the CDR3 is TGTGCCAGCAGTCTTAACCCCGGGAGCGGTGAGGAGCAGTTCTTC. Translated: CASSLNPGSGEEQFF.

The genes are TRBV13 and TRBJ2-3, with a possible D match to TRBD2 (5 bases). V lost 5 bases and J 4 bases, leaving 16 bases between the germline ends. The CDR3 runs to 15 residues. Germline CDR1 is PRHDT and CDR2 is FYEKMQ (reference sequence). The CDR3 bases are TGTGCCAGCAGCCCCGGACTCTCCGCCCCAGATACGCAGTATTTT. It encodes CASSPGLSAPDTQYF. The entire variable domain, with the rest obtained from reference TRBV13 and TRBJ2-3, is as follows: AAGVIQSPRHLIKEKRETATLKCYPIPRHDTVYWYQQGPGQDPQFLISFYEKMQSDKGSIPDRFSAQQFSDYHSELNMSSLELGDSALYFCASSPGLSAPDTQYFGPGTRLTVL.